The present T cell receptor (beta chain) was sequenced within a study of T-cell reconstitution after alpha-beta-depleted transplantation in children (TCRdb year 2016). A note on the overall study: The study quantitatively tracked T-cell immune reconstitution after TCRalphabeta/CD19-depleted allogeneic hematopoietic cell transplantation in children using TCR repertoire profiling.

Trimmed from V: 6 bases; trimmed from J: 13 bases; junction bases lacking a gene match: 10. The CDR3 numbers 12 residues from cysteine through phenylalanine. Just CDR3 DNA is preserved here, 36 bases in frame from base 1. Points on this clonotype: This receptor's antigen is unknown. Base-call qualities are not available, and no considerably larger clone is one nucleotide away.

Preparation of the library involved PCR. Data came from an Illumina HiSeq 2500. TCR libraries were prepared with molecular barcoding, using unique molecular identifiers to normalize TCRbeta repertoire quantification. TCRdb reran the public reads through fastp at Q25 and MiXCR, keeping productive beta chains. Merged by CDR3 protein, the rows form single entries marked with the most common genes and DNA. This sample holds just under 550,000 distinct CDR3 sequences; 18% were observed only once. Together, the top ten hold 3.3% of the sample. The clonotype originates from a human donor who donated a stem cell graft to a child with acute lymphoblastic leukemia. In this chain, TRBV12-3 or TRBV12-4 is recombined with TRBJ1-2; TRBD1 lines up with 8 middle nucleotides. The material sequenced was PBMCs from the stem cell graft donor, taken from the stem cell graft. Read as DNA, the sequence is TGTGCCAGCAGCTTGCCGGACAGGGTCTCCACCTTC. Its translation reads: CASSLPDRVSTF.